This passage covers 22 T cell receptor beta chains from one sample sequenced in a study of blood T cell repertoires in COVID-19. Sequencing was performed with immunoSEQ multiplex PCR; in TCRdb, only in-frame clones are kept and a portion is missing. The top ten hold less than 4% of the sample, which has about 220,000 clones, 82% seen once. Sequencing was carried out using peripheral blood. The receptors derive from a woman at least 80 years old with acute or convalescent COVID-19.

This clone was seen a few times. The J gene is TRBJ1-1, the V gene TRBV28; D possibly corresponds to TRBD1 (5 bases). This CDR3 spans 12 amino acids. V was cut by 6 bases and J by 0 bases, with 5 bases left in between. Germline V gene data show CDR1 as MDHEN and CDR2 as SYDVKM. CDR3 DNA: TGTGCCAGCAGGGGGCTGAACACTGAAGCTTTCTTT. It is translated as CASRGLNTEAFF.

The genes are TRBV3-1 (or the pseudogene TRBV3-2) and TRBJ2-4; D perhaps matches TRBD1 (6 bases). Germline V gives CDR1 LGHDT, CDR2 YNNKEL (reference sequence). The CDR3 is 17 residues long. With 3 bases removed from V and 2 bases from J, the gap between germline ends came to 17 bases. CDR3 nucleotides: TGTGCCAGCAGCCAGTCCGGGACACGGTTATCCAAAAACATTCAGTACTTC. It yields the protein CASSQSGTRLSKNIQYF.

This sequence joins TRBV5-4 and TRBJ1-2; the D is unclear. Germline values: CDR1 SGHNT, CDR2 YYREEE (reference sequence). V was clipped by 6 bases and J by 8 bases, with 14 bases between them. CDR3 size: 12 residues. The CDR3 is CASTPGGRGYTF. Here the CDR3 DNA reads TGTGCCAGCACCCCGGGTGGGAGAGGCTACACCTTC.

The V gene is TRBV6-6, the J gene TRBJ1-1; 8 bases match TRBD1. V shed 4 bases and J 1 base; nucleotides not matched to a gene: 2. The length of the CDR3 is 14 residues. The germline V gene has CDR1 MNHNY and CDR2 SVGAGI (reference sequence). The CDR3 DNA reads TGTGCCAGCAGTTTGGACAGGGCGAACACTGAAGCTTTCTTT. It yields the protein CASSLDRANTEAFF.

This clone has a single count. V is TRBV5-1 and J is TRBJ1-2; 7 nucleotides align to TRBD1. This CDR3 comprises 13 residues. CDR1 SGHRS and CDR2 YFSETQ come from the germline V gene. The V gene end was trimmed by 4 bases and the J gene end by 3 bases; junction bases not matched to a gene: 3. CDR3 protein: CASSLDRHYGYTF. The CDR3 DNA reads TGCGCCAGCAGCCTGGACAGGCACTATGGCTACACCTTC.

The chain joins TRBV7-2 to TRBJ1-1; D not resolved. CDR1 and CDR2 from the germline V gene are SGHTA and FQGNSA. Trimming took off 2 bases at V and 1 base at J, with 8 bases between the two ends. This CDR3 has 14 amino acids. The CDR3 DNA follows: TGTGCCAGCAGCTTACAATTGAGGAACACTGAAGCTTTCTTT. This sequence encodes CASSLQLRNTEAFF.

The rearrangement links TRBV7-2 to TRBJ1-1; perhaps TRBD1 as D (5 bases). The germline V gene has CDR1 SGHTA and CDR2 FQGNSA. CDR3 length: 14 residues. With 5 bases removed from V and 3 bases from J, the gap between germline ends came to 13 bases. This chain's CDR3 is CASSPFGGDTEAFF. CDR3 sequence (DNA): TGTGCCAGCAGCCCCTTCGGGGGGGACACTGAAGCTTTCTTT.

The V gene is TRBV10-2, the J gene TRBJ1-2; D gene unclear. This CDR3 has 14 amino acids. V was trimmed by 0 bases and J by 5 bases, leaving 10 bases between them. CDR1 WSHSY and CDR2 SAAADI come from the germline V gene. The CDR3 loop is CASSESPSRYGYTF. Here the CDR3 DNA reads TGCGCCAGCAGTGAGTCGCCTTCGAGATATGGCTACACCTTC.

V is TRBV28 and J is TRBJ1-3, with a possible D match to TRBD1 (6 bases). Germline CDR1 reads MDHEN; CDR2 reads SYDVKM. The CDR3 has 14 residues. Between the trimmed V and J ends, which lost 5 bases and 4 bases, there was a span of 12 bases. The CDR3 region is CASSPGTLGNTIYF. CDR3 nucleotide sequence: TGTGCCAGCAGTCCGGGGACACTAGGAAACACCATATATTTT.

CDR3 sequence reads: CASKMMRGSGINTEAFF. The CDR3 DNA reads as TGTGCCAGTAAAATGATGAGAGGGTCTGGGATAAACACTGAAGCTTTCTTT. The chain joins TRBV19 to TRBJ1-1; D is unclear. Germline assignment: CDR1 LNHDA and CDR2 SQIVND (reference sequence). Trimming took 7 bases from V and 2 from J, leaving 23 bases between them. This CDR3 is 17 amino acids long.

The CDR3 nucleotides are TGTGCCAGCAGTTACTCGAGCAGGTCCACCTACGAGCAGTACTTC. This encodes CASSYSSRSTYEQYF. V and J are TRBV6-2 or TRBV6-3 and TRBJ2-7; D unresolved. CDR1 and CDR2 from the germline V gene are MNHEY and SVGEGT. V lost 0 bases to trimming and J lost 2 bases, with 11 bases between them. CDR3 length: 15 residues.

V usage is TRBV7-6 and J usage is TRBJ1-1; 9 bases line up with TRBD1. CDR1 and CDR2 from the germline V gene are SGHVS and FNYEAQ. V lost 3 bases and J lost 3; bases outside the gene matches: 5. The CDR3 totals 15 residues. DNA for the CDR3: TGTGCCAGCAGCTTCCTAGGACAGGGGTACACTGAAGCTTTCTTT. Its translation: CASSFLGQGYTEAFF. Filled out from reference TRBV7-6 and TRBJ1-1, the complete variable domain reads GAGVSQSPRYKVTKRGQDVALRCDPISGHVSLYWYRQALGQGPEFLTYFNYEAQQDKSGLPNDRFSAERPEGSISTLTIQRTEQRDSAMYRCASSFLGQGYTEAFFGQGTRLTVV.

The V call is TRBV28, the J call TRBJ1-6; D is perhaps TRBD1 (5 bases). The V end lost 3 bases, the J end lost 10 bases, and 19 bases lay between the germline ends. Germline V gives CDR1 MDHEN, CDR2 SYDVKM. The CDR3 runs 16 residues. CDR3 region: CASSLSSSLGVSPLHF. CDR3 DNA: TGTGCCAGCAGTTTGTCCTCGAGTTTAGGGGTCTCACCCCTCCACTTT.

This clone has only a few counts. J is TRBJ1-2 and V is TRBV7-2, with 8 bases matching TRBD1. Losses at the gene ends were 1 base for V and 6 bases for J; bases not matched to a gene: 7. The CDR3 runs 15 residues. The germline V gene encodes CDR1 SGHTA and CDR2 FQGNSA. CDR3 coding DNA: TGTGCCAGCAGCTTAGTTCCCACAGGGGGACATGGCTACACCTTC. Protein sequence: CASSLVPTGGHGYTF.

The chain has TRBV18 and TRBJ1-2; D uncertain. The CDR3 length is 11 residues. V lost 5 bases, J lost 10 bases, and 11 bases lay in between. Germline lookup yields CDR1 KGHSH and CDR2 LQKENI. The CDR3 DNA reads TGTGCCAGCTCATCTCGGGTGGACTACACCTTC. Residues: CASSSRVDYTF.

The V and J genes are TRBV24-1 and TRBJ2-3; 10 bases agree with TRBD1. Losses at the gene ends were 4 bases for V and 4 bases for J; bases not matched to a gene: 13. Germline CDR1 reads KGHDR; CDR2 reads SFDVKD. The CDR3 has 18 amino acids. This CDR3 reads CATSDLPGSDRGSDTQYF. In DNA, the CDR3 is TGTGCCACCAGTGACCTACCGGGGTCGGACAGGGGGTCAGATACGCAGTATTTT.

This clone was observed a single time. The chain uses TRBV19 and TRBJ2-7, with TRBD1 matching 7 bases. There are 14 residues in the CDR3. V dropped 1 base and J dropped 3; count of bases not matched to a gene: 3. Germline V gives CDR1 LNHDA, CDR2 SQIVND (reference sequence). CDR3 amino acids: CASSIADRNYEQYF. The DNA of the CDR3 is TGTGCCAGTAGTATAGCGGACAGGAACTACGAGCAGTACTTC. Filled out from reference TRBV19 and TRBJ2-7, the complete variable domain reads DGGITQSPKYLFRKEGQNVTLSCEQNLNHDAMYWYRQDPGQGLRLIYYSQIVNDFQKGDIAEGYSVSREKKESFPLTVTSAQKNPTAFYLCASSIADRNYEQYFGPGTRLTVT.

The chain uses TRBV11-2 and TRBJ2-1, with 9 bases fitting TRBD2. The ends lost 1 base at V and 10 bases at J; junction bases unmatched: 11. The germline V gene has CDR1 SGHAT and CDR2 FQNNGV. The CDR3 has 16 residues. The CDR3 protein is CASSLAASGAVSEQFF. The CDR3, as DNA: TGTGCCAGCAGCTTAGCGGCTAGCGGGGCCGTTTCCGAGCAGTTCTTC.

The J gene is TRBJ1-3, the V gene TRBV12-3 or TRBV12-4; no clear D. The V end was cut by 7 bases, the J end by 3 bases, with 7 bases between. This CDR3 has 12 amino acids. The CDR3 loop reads CASNLVGNTIYF. The CDR3 nucleotides read TGTGCCAGCAATCTAGTTGGAAACACCATATATTTT.

The rearrangement uses TRBV4-2 and TRBJ1-4, with D perhaps matching TRBD1 (5 bases). CDR3 length: 15 amino acids. V was cut by 1 base and J by 7 bases, with 13 bases left in between. Germline V gene data show CDR1 as LGHNA and CDR2 as YNFKEQ. This CDR3 is CASSQGGTESEKLFF. CDR3 coding DNA: TGTGCCAGCAGCCAAGGGGGGACTGAATCTGAAAAACTGTTTTTT.

The gene calls are TRBV18 and TRBJ2-5, with a tentative D call TRBD1 (5 bases). Trimming removed 8 bases from V and 2 bases from J, with 15 bases in between. Germline loops: CDR1 KGHSH, CDR2 LQKENI. This CDR3 region has 14 residues. In nucleotides, the CDR3 is TGTGCCAGCGTAACCGACAGAACTCAAGAGACCCAGTACTTC. Translation: CASVTDRTQETQYF.

The V call is TRBV9, the J call TRBJ1-6; TRBD1 might be the D (6 bases). V was trimmed by 0 bases and J by 9 bases, leaving 10 bases between them. The germline CDR1 and CDR2 sequences are SGDLS and YYNGEE. This CDR3 has 14 amino acids. The CDR3 DNA reads TGTGCCAGCAGCGTAGATAAAGGGGGTTCACCCCTCCACTTT. Its protein is CASSVDKGGSPLHF.